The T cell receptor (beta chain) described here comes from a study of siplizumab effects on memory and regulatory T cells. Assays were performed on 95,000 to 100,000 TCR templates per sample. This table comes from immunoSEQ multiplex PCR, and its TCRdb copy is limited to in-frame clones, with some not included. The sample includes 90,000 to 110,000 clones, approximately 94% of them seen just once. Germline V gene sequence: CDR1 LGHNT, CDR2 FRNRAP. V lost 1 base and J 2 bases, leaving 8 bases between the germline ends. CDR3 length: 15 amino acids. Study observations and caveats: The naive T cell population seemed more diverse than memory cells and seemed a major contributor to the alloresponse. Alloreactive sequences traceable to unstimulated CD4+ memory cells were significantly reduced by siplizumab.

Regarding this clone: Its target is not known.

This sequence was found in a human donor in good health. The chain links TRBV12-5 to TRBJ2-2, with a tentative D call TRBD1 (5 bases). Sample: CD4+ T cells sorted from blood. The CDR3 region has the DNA TGTGCTAGTGGTTTGGAGGGGCGTAACACCGGGGAGCTGTTTTTT. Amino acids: CASGLEGRNTGELFF.